Presented here are 32 T cell receptor beta chains from one specimen sequenced in a study of CD8 T cells in ankylosing spondylitis. Study outcomes and limitations: Characteristic, it appeared, of ankylosing spondylitis blood was a TCR beta motif of about eight highly homologous variants.

No antigen has been identified for these receptors. TCRdb itself ran the 5' RACE reads through MiXCR, one entry per CDR3 protein. The sample yields about 440,000 distinct CDR3 sequences, about 15% seen once. Sequenced: blood, either unsorted or a sorted T cell fraction (not recorded which). These receptors were obtained from a male donor with ankylosing spondylitis.

The chain employs TRBV6-1 and TRBJ1-1; D possibly corresponds to TRBD1 (5 bases). Germline V gene sequence: CDR1 MNHNS, CDR2 SASEGT. The germline V and J ends were trimmed by 2 bases and 4 bases, with 8 bases remaining between them. CDR3 length: 13 residues. CDR3 loop: CASSEFGGTEAFF. In DNA form, the CDR3 reads TGTGCCAGCAGTGAATTCGGGGGCACTGAAGCTTTCTTT.

At least ten counts were recorded for this clonotype. V is TRBV5-1 and J is TRBJ2-7; tentative D call: TRBD2 (5 bases). CDR3 length: 11 amino acids. Between the trimmed V and J ends, which lost 5 bases and 7 bases, there was a span of 10 bases. Germline CDR1 SGHRS, CDR2 YFSETQ. CDR3 coding DNA: TGCGCCAGCAGAAGGGAGAGGGAGCAGTACTTC. Translated: CASRREREQYF.

The genes are TRBV2 and TRBJ1-1; possibly TRBD1 for D (5 bases). V was cut by 8 bases and J by 1 base, with 14 bases left in between. Germline CDR1 and CDR2: SNHLY and FYNNEI. This CDR3 contains 14 residues. This chain's CDR3 is CASGGRTSNTEAFF. CDR3 sequence (DNA): TGTGCCAGCGGCGGCCGGACATCGAACACTGAAGCTTTCTTT.

CDR3 in DNA: TGTGCCAGCAGTTTACAGGGGGGGGTCCAGCCCCAGCATTTT. Its protein product is CASSLQGGVQPQHF. The chain links TRBV12-3 or TRBV12-4 to TRBJ1-5, with 7 bases lining up with TRBD1. The CDR3 covers 14 residues. V shed 2 bases, J shed 7 bases, and the junction held 5 bases outside the gene matches.

This clonotype appeared many times. The chain joins TRBV30 to TRBJ1-1; D perhaps matches TRBD1 (5 bases). Trimming removed 1 base from V and 1 base from J, with 7 bases in between. The CDR3 runs to 13 residues. Germline-derived CDR1 and CDR2 are GTSNPN and SVGIG (reference sequence). The chain's CDR3 is CAWSGGQNTEAFF. In nucleotides, the CDR3 is TGTGCCTGGAGTGGGGGCCAGAACACTGAAGCTTTCTTT.

As DNA, the CDR3 is TGCAGTGCTCCCCTGGGGGGGCCCTCGAACACCGGGGAGCTGTTTTTT. Translating it yields CSAPLGGPSNTGELFF. The chain is built from TRBV20-1 and TRBJ2-2; weak D call: TRBD2 (7 bases). The CDR3 contains 16 residues. Trimming took 5 bases from V and 0 from J, leaving 16 bases between them. Germline V gene sequence: CDR1 DFQATT, CDR2 SNEGSKA (reference sequence).

This clonotype was counted only a few times. The chain joins TRBV3-1 to TRBJ2-1; 11 bases agree with TRBD2. CDR1 and CDR2 (germline): LGHDT, YNNKEL (reference sequence). The CDR3 covers 14 residues. V shed 1 base, J shed 13 bases, and the junction held 6 bases outside the gene matches. The CDR3 sequence is CASSQGVAGGLQFF. CDR3 in DNA: TGTGCCAGCAGCCAAGGGGTAGCGGGGGGGTTACAGTTCTTC.

A few counts support this clonotype. The gene calls are TRBV27 and TRBJ1-1; perhaps TRBD1 as D (5 bases). Germline V gene sequence: CDR1 MNHEY, CDR2 SMNVEV (reference sequence). The CDR3 spans 16 residues. The germline V and J ends were trimmed by 3 bases and 0 bases, with 14 bases remaining between them. The CDR3 reads CASSFRRQIMNTEAFF. As DNA, the CDR3 is TGTGCCAGCAGTTTCAGGAGACAGATCATGAACACTGAAGCTTTCTTT.

The table lists this clonotype with a few counts. This chain connects TRBV14 to TRBJ1-1, with 7 positions matching TRBD1. Germline V gene data show CDR1 as SGHDN and CDR2 as FVKESK. There are 16 residues in the CDR3. With 0 bases clipped from V and 7 bases from J, the junction kept 11 bases outside the gene matches. CDR3 bases: TGTGCCAGCAGCCAAGATCGAGGGACAGCAAGTTATGAAGCTTTCTTT. Translating it yields CASSQDRGTASYEAFF. The entire variable domain, with the rest obtained from reference TRBV14 and TRBJ1-1, is as follows: EAGVTQFPSHSVIEKGQTVTLRCDPISGHDNLYWYRRVMGKEIKFLLHFVKESKQDESGMPNNRFLAERTGGTYSTLKVQPAELEDSGVYFCASSQDRGTASYEAFFGQGTRLTVV.

This clonotype has ten or more counts. The chain combines TRBV6-1 with TRBJ2-1; 9 bases map to TRBD2. V was pared by 5 bases and J by 8 bases, with 10 bases of the junction left unmatched. The CDR3 sequence is 15 residues long. CDR1 and CDR2 from the germline V gene are MNHNS and SASEGT. The CDR3 DNA reads as TGTGCCAGCAGTAGTACTAGCGGGTACTCCCATGAGCAGTTCTTC. Translated: CASSSTSGYSHEQFF.

Only a few counts were recorded for this clonotype. The chain combines TRBV4-2 with TRBJ1-1; TRBD1 matches 7 bases. Trimming at V came to 5 bases and at J to 11 bases, leaving 17 bases not matched to a gene. Germline CDR1 LGHNA, CDR2 YNFKEQ. This CDR3 has 15 amino acids. The DNA for the CDR3 is TGTGCCAGCAGCTCCCGGACAGGCCTATCTTTCGGGGCTTTCTTT. This codes for CASSSRTGLSFGAFF.

The chain couples TRBV20-1 to TRBJ2-2; TRBD2 agrees at 10 bases. V was clipped by 0 bases and J by 6 bases; unmatched bases: 7. Germline-derived CDR1 and CDR2 are DFQATT and SNEGSKA (reference sequence). The CDR3 covers 16 residues. The CDR3 sequence: CSARDSYLAGAGELFF. The CDR3 DNA reads TGCAGTGCTAGAGATTCTTACCTAGCGGGGGCCGGGGAGCTGTTTTTT.

The sample holds a few counts of this clonotype. The V call is TRBV20-1, the J call TRBJ2-3; 10 bases align to TRBD2. The junction had 18 bases not matched to a gene; V was cut back by 6 bases and J by 0 bases. Germline CDR1 DFQATT, CDR2 SNEGSKA (reference sequence). This CDR3 region has 19 residues. CDR3 bases: TGCAGTGCCCTTAAACTTGCCCCAACTAGCGGGACTAGCACAGATACGCAGTATTTT. It yields the protein CSALKLAPTSGTSTDTQYF.

This rearrangement joins TRBV3-1 to TRBJ2-1; no clear D gene. V was pared by 8 bases and J by 8 bases, with 16 bases between. The CDR3 runs to 13 residues. Germline V gene data show CDR1 as LGHDT and CDR2 as YNNKEL (reference sequence). Here the CDR3 reads CASSPALSDEQFF. Here the CDR3 DNA reads TGTGCCAGCTCACCGGCCCTCAGCGATGAGCAGTTCTTC.

This rearrangement joins TRBV3-1 to TRBJ2-1; 7 nucleotides align to TRBD1. The CDR3 has 12 residues. Losses at the gene ends were 5 bases for V and 14 bases for J; bases not matched to a gene: 9. Germline V gene data show CDR1 as LGHDT and CDR2 as YNNKEL (reference sequence). DNA of the CDR3: TGTGCCAGCAGCAACAGGGACAGAGTGAAGTTCTTC. It translates to CASSNRDRVKFF.

This clonotype was detected a few times. This rearrangement joins TRBV27 to TRBJ2-6; D ambiguous. V was shortened by 4 bases and J by 0 bases, with 13 bases between the two germline ends. This CDR3 comprises 17 residues. Per germline, CDR1 MNHEY and CDR2 SMNVEV (reference sequence). The CDR3 spells CASSSLGPHSGANVLTF. CDR3 DNA sequence: TGTGCCAGCAGTTCCCTCGGACCGCACTCTGGGGCCAACGTCCTGACTTTC.

This clonotype came up a few times. The chain has TRBV7-9 and TRBJ1-1; the D gene is possibly TRBD1 (5 bases). The V gene's germline CDR1 is SEHNR and CDR2 FQNEAQ (reference sequence). Trimming took off 1 base at V and 6 bases at J, with 18 bases between the two ends. The CDR3 sequence is 16 residues long. CDR3 amino acids: CASSLGFRDGSSEAFF. CDR3 DNA: TGTGCCAGCAGCTTAGGGTTCCGGGACGGGAGCTCTGAAGCTTTCTTT.

This clonotype was recorded a few times. This sequence joins TRBV2 and TRBJ2-1; 12 nucleotides agree with TRBD2. With V trimmed by 1 base and J by 9 bases, 10 bases remained unmatched. The V gene's germline CDR1 is SNHLY and CDR2 FYNNEI. The CDR3 runs 17 residues. CDR3 residues: CASSEVPYRLAGAEQFF. The CDR3 nucleotides are TGTGCCAGCAGTGAAGTTCCCTACCGACTAGCGGGAGCTGAGCAGTTCTTC.

The chain carries TRBV6-5 and TRBJ1-4; no definite D call. CDR1 and CDR2 from the germline V gene are MNHEY and SVGAGI. The CDR3 sequence is 14 residues long. With 2 bases removed from V and 8 bases from J, the gap between germline ends came to 12 bases. The CDR3 loop reads CASSYGVFGEKLFF. The CDR3 DNA reads TGTGCCAGCAGTTACGGGGTATTCGGCGAAAAACTGTTTTTT.

The chain links TRBV19 to TRBJ1-1, with 7 bases aligning to TRBD1. V shed 6 bases, J shed 7 bases, and the junction held 11 bases outside the gene matches. Germline CDR1 and CDR2: LNHDA and SQIVND (reference sequence). The CDR3 loop spans 14 amino acids. The CDR3: CASRTGTDTYEAFF. The DNA for the CDR3 is TGTGCCAGTAGGACCGGGACAGACACCTATGAAGCTTTCTTT.

The genes are TRBV28 and TRBJ2-4; possibly TRBD1 or TRBD2 for D (5 bases each). The ends were cut back, 7 bases at V and 9 bases at J, with 10 bases in the middle. This CDR3 is built from 11 residues. Germline loops: CDR1 MDHEN, CDR2 SYDVKM. This CDR3 is CASNSGAIQYF. As DNA, the CDR3 is TGTGCCAGCAATTCCGGGGCCATTCAGTACTTC.

This clonotype was observed a few times. The chain employs TRBV27 and TRBJ1-1; D is perhaps TRBD1 (5 bases). The V end lost 3 bases, the J end lost 2 bases, and 16 bases lay between the germline ends. This CDR3 region has 16 residues. The germline V gene encodes CDR1 MNHEY and CDR2 SMNVEV (reference sequence). Here the CDR3 DNA reads TGTGCCAGCAGTTTTGGACCTGACAGCGGAAACACTGAAGCTTTCTTT. Protein product: CASSFGPDSGNTEAFF.

Only a few counts were recorded for this clonotype. This chain connects TRBV30 to TRBJ2-1; no clear D. Per the germline V gene, CDR1 is GTSNPN and CDR2 is SVGIG (reference sequence). V was cut by 4 bases and J by 2 bases, with 15 bases left in between. The CDR3 totals 15 residues. The DNA of the CDR3 is TGTGCCTGGACTAAAGAATTTGGGACCTACAATGAGCAGTTCTTC. Its protein product is CAWTKEFGTYNEQFF.

The chain joins TRBV28 to TRBJ2-7, with D unclear. Germline V lookup: CDR1 MDHEN, CDR2 SYDVKM. The CDR3 runs to 15 residues. With 1 base removed from V and 2 bases from J, the gap between germline ends came to 12 bases. CDR3 residues: CASSLSPPVPYEQYF. The CDR3 nucleotides are TGTGCCAGCAGTTTATCCCCGCCGGTTCCCTACGAGCAGTACTTC.

This chain uses TRBV20-1 with TRBJ2-1; D tentatively fits TRBD1 or TRBD2 (5 bases each). Germline CDR1 and CDR2: DFQATT and SNEGSKA (reference sequence). Trimming pared 2 bases from V and 4 bases from J, leaving 18 bases between. The CDR3 sequence is 16 residues long. CDR3: CSARLGRGWDYNEQFF. DNA for the CDR3: TGCAGTGCTAGATTAGGACGGGGCTGGGATTACAATGAGCAGTTCTTC.

The rearrangement uses TRBV4-3 and TRBJ1-5; D is uncertain. Between the trimmed V and J ends, which lost 1 base and 4 bases, there was a span of 11 bases. Germline CDR1 and CDR2: LGHNA and YSLEER. The CDR3 is 15 amino acids. The CDR3 loop reads CASSQVGGKNQPQHF. DNA for the CDR3: TGCGCCAGCAGCCAAGTGGGAGGGAAGAATCAGCCCCAGCATTTT.

The chain recombines TRBV2 with TRBJ1-1; D is uncertain. The length of the CDR3 is 15 residues. V was clipped by 8 bases and J by 5 bases, with 21 bases between them. CDR1 is SNHLY and CDR2 is FYNNEI in the germline V gene. CDR3 sequence: CASSLAQTGNTEAFF. CDR3 sequence (DNA): TGTGCCAGCTCCCTAGCGCAGACGGGGAATACTGAAGCTTTCTTT.

This sequence joins TRBV5-1 and TRBJ1-2; 9 nucleotides line up with TRBD1. The CDR3 consists of 14 residues. V lost 4 bases, J lost 6 bases, and 7 bases stayed unmatched. From germline, CDR1 is SGHRS and CDR2 YFSETQ. CDR3 coding DNA: TGCGCCAGCAGCATCGGACAGGGGCGAGATGGCTACACCTTC. Protein sequence: CASSIGQGRDGYTF.

This clonotype was picked up a small number of times. The chain joins TRBV11-2 to TRBJ2-5; maybe TRBD2 (6 bases). CDR3 length: 15 residues. Germline V gene lookup returns CDR1 SGHAT and CDR2 FQNNGV. V lost 6 bases, J lost 6 bases, and 20 bases lay in between. The CDR3 loop reads CASSLWGEVAKTQYF. CDR3 nucleotides: TGTGCCAGCAGTCTCTGGGGGGAAGTCGCAAAGACCCAGTACTTC.

This chain joins TRBV20-1 and TRBJ1-1; TRBD1 might be the D (5 bases). The V gene lost 5 bases and the J gene lost 1 base, with 11 bases spanning the gap. Germline V gives CDR1 DFQATT, CDR2 SNEGSKA (reference sequence). The CDR3 extends over 13 amino acids. The CDR3 loop is CSAPWGANTEAFF. Here the CDR3 DNA reads TGCAGTGCTCCCTGGGGCGCGAACACTGAAGCTTTCTTT.

This clonotype was detected ten times or more. The genes are TRBV29-1 and TRBJ1-1, with a weak D call TRBD1 (5 bases). The germline V and J ends were trimmed by 5 bases and 4 bases, with 11 bases remaining between them. Looked up from germline, CDR1 is SQVTM and CDR2 is ANQGSEA. The CDR3 runs to 12 residues. CDR3 bases: TGCAGCGTTAGCAGGGCCCTCACTGAAGCTTTCTTT. As protein: CSVSRALTEAFF.

This clonotype was seen a few times. The CDR3 coding sequence is TGCAGTGCTCTTAGGGTGAGCTCCTACAATGAGCAGTTCTTC. Protein sequence: CSALRVSSYNEQFF. This chain connects TRBV20-1 to TRBJ2-1; no definite D call. The CDR3 loop spans 14 amino acids. V was shortened by 5 bases and J by 0 bases, with 11 bases between the two germline ends. CDR1 and CDR2 from the germline V gene are DFQATT and SNEGSKA (reference sequence).